These T cell receptor beta chains were read from a single sample in a study of cytomegalovirus exposure and HLA in healthy donors. Sequencing was performed with immunoSEQ multiplex PCR; in TCRdb, only in-frame clones are kept and a portion is missing. The sample carries around 78,000 clones, roughly 83% recorded once. Sequencing was carried out using PBMCs. The receptors stem from a woman aged 45-65 years in good health and CMV-seronegative. CDR3s include the opening cysteine and the closing phenylalanine or tryptophan. Fields, in order: V gene, CDR3 length, D gene, clone size, J gene, CDR3 protein, CDR3 DNA. A D gene is named only where the DNA matches it firmly. Some rows mark clone size as missing; the rest say once, few, many or name a class of expanded clone.

TRBV5-1	17	TRBD1	-	TRBJ2-2	CASSTGTGASNTGELFF	TGCGCCAGCAGCACCGGGACAGGGGCTTCGAACACCGGGGAGCTGTTTTTT
TRBV7-9	13	TRBD1	-	TRBJ1-1	CASSWGQGTEAFF	TGTGCCAGCAGTTGGGGACAGGGCACTGAAGCTTTCTTT
TRBV2	13	-	medium-sized	TRBJ1-1	CASSEQSNTEAFF	TGTGCCAGCAGTGAACAGTCGAACACTGAAGCTTTCTTT
TRBV7-3	13	-	-	TRBJ1-2	CASSLDSSYGYTF	TGTGCCAGCAGCCTGGACAGTTCCTATGGCTACACCTTC
TRBV2	14	-	-	TRBJ2-1	CASSGSESYNEQFF	TGTGCCAGCAGCGGCTCGGAGTCCTACAATGAGCAGTTCTTC
TRBV2	14	TRBD1	-	TRBJ1-4	CASSELGGNEKLFF	TGTGCCAGCAGTGAGTTAGGGGGCAATGAAAAACTGTTTTTT
TRBV6-6	15	-	-	TRBJ1-5	CASSPLRSSNQPQHF	TGTGCCAGCAGCCCTCTTAGATCGAGCAATCAGCCCCAGCATTTT
TRBV7-6	13	-	-	TRBJ2-1	CASSLAGGYEQFF	TGTGCCAGCAGCTTAGCTGGAGGGTATGAGCAGTTCTTC
TRBV27	13	-	-	TRBJ1-1	CASSWAGRTEAFF	TGTGCCAGCAGTTGGGCTGGAAGGACTGAAGCTTTCTTT
TRBV11-2	15	-	-	TRBJ2-3	CASSLGSTRADTQYF	TGTGCCAGCAGCTTAGGCTCGACTCGGGCAGATACGCAGTATTTT
TRBV27	13	-	-	TRBJ1-3	CAPRLHLGNTIYF	TGTGCCCCGAGGCTGCATCTTGGAAACACCATATATTTT
TRBV13	15	TRBD1	-	TRBJ1-1	CASSLEGQGNTEAFF	TGTGCCAGCAGCCTAGAGGGACAGGGGAACACTGAAGCTTTCTTT
TRBV27	15	-	-	TRBJ1-2	CASSSRTGPLYGYTF	TGTGCCAGCAGTTCCAGAACAGGTCCCCTTTATGGCTACACCTTC
TRBV5-1	14	-	-	TRBJ1-5	CASSLEGSNQPQHF	TGCGCCAGCAGCCTGGAGGGGTCTAATCAGCCCCAGCATTTT
TRBV10-3	15	-	once	TRBJ1-4	CAIRGDGKISEKLFF	TGTGCCATCAGAGGAGACGGAAAGATTAGTGAAAAACTGTTTTTT
TRBV11-2	12	-	-	TRBJ1-1	CASSSNRERAFF	TGTGCCAGCAGCTCGAACAGGGAGAGGGCTTTCTTT
TRBV5-1	14	TRBD1	-	TRBJ2-3	CASSTTGGEGTQYF	TGCGCCAGCAGCACGACAGGGGGCGAGGGTACGCAGTATTTT
TRBV28	14	-	-	TRBJ1-1	CASSLTGTNTEAFF	TGTGCCAGCAGTTTAACAGGGACGAACACTGAAGCTTTCTTT
TRBV29-1	14	TRBD1	-	TRBJ2-7	CSVAGTGKHYEQYF	TGCAGCGTTGCGGGGACAGGGAAGCACTACGAGCAGTACTTC
TRBV5-4	13	TRBD2	once	TRBJ2-1	CASSFRGGDEQFF	TGTGCCAGCAGCTTTCGCGGGGGGGATGAGCAGTTCTTC
TRBV18	13	TRBD1	-	TRBJ2-5	CASSKDRGETQYF	TGTGCCAGCTCAAAAGACAGGGGAGAGACCCAGTACTTC
TRBV9	13	-	-	TRBJ2-2	CASSGENTGELFF	TGTGCCAGCAGCGGAGAAAACACCGGGGAGCTGTTTTTT
TRBV15	15	-	-	TRBJ1-4	CATSRGEGGWEKLFF	TGTGCCACCAGCAGAGGGGAGGGTGGATGGGAAAAACTGTTTTTT
TRBV5-4	16	TRBD2	-	TRBJ2-1	CASSLELAGLTNEQFF	TGTGCCAGCAGCTTGGAGCTAGCGGGATTAACGAATGAGCAGTTCTTC
TRBV7-9	18	-	-	TRBJ2-3	CASSLWGDVQPAEDTQYF	TGTGCCAGCAGCTTATGGGGAGACGTTCAACCCGCAGAAGATACGCAGTATTTT
TRBV7-2	11	-	few	TRBJ2-1	CASSEKYEQFF	TGTGCCAGCAGCGAGAAGTACGAGCAGTTCTTC
TRBV6-5	14	-	-	TRBJ2-1	CASKASMLYNEQFF	TGTGCCAGCAAAGCGAGCATGCTCTACAATGAGCAGTTCTTC
TRBV5-1	13	-	-	TRBJ2-3	CASTPGDTDTQYF	TGCGCCAGCACCCCGGGAGACACAGATACGCAGTATTTT
TRBV7-2	15	-	-	TRBJ2-2	CASSSLGLNTGELFF	TGTGCCAGCAGCTCTCTGGGCTTGAACACCGGGGAGCTGTTTTTT
TRBV19	14	-	-	TRBJ1-1	CATLATAHLTEAFF	TGTGCCACCTTGGCGACAGCTCACTTAACTGAAGCTTTCTTT
TRBV6-5	14	-	-	TRBJ1-4	CASSYVQGHEKLFF	TGTGCCAGCAGTTACGTCCAGGGACACGAAAAACTGTTTTTT
TRBV9	15	TRBD2	-	TRBJ2-1	CASSMGTSGVNEQFF	TGTGCCAGCAGCATGGGGACTAGCGGGGTCAATGAGCAGTTCTTC
TRBV5-1	19	TRBD2	-	TRBJ2-3	CASSLALLAGKRATDTQYF	TGCGCCAGCAGCTTGGCCTTACTAGCGGGAAAACGCGCCACAGATACGCAGTATTTT
TRBV27	15	-	once	TRBJ2-2	CASSLFFLNTGELFF	TGTGCCAGCAGTTTATTCTTTTTGAACACCGGGGAGCTGTTTTTT
TRBV2	13	TRBD2	-	TRBJ2-2	CASSGSGTGELFF	TGTGCCAGTAGCGGGAGTGGGACCGGGGAGCTGTTTTTT
TRBV2	11	-	-	TRBJ1-1	CASGRTTEAFF	TGTGCCAGCGGGCGGACAACTGAAGCTTTCTTT
TRBV9	14	TRBD1	-	TRBJ2-5	CASSPQGIQETQYF	TGTGCCAGCAGCCCACAGGGGATACAAGAGACCCAGTACTTC
TRBV19	13	-	-	TRBJ1-2	CASSSREYYGYTF	TGTGCCAGTAGTAGCCGGGAATACTATGGCTACACCTTC
TRBV7-3	16	TRBD2	-	TRBJ2-3	CASSLTSGRTTDTQYF	TGTGCCAGCAGCCTCACTAGCGGGAGGACGACAGATACGCAGTATTTT
TRBV7-6	14	-	once	TRBJ1-1	CASSTTGPNTEAFF	TGTGCCAGCAGCACGACAGGTCCGAACACTGAAGCTTTCTTT
TRBV7-3	17	TRBD2	-	TRBJ2-3	CASSRTVLAVSTDTQYF	TGTGCCAGCAGCCGCACCGTGCTAGCGGTGTCCACAGATACGCAGTATTTT
TRBV11-1	13	-	-	TRBJ1-2	CASRRVPLYGYTF	TGTGCCAGCAGGAGGGTTCCACTCTATGGCTACACCTTC
TRBV27	12	-	-	TRBJ1-2	CASGRGSDGYTF	TGTGCCAGCGGCAGGGGTAGTGATGGCTACACCTTC
TRBV19	15	TRBD2	few	TRBJ2-1	CASSMRGGRTNEQFF	TGTGCCAGTAGTATGCGGGGAGGGCGGACTAATGAGCAGTTCTTC
TRBV27	14	-	once	TRBJ1-5	CASSLLGGNQPQHF	TGTGCCAGCAGTTTATTAGGAGGCAATCAGCCCCAGCATTTT
TRBV7-9	12	-	-	TRBJ2-7	CASSLALDEQYF	TGTGCCAGCAGCTTAGCCCTCGACGAGCAGTACTTC